The following is a TCR beta chain sequence with its context. Its ends do not fully match the called genes, so a read error is possible. From the RT-PCR reads, TCRdb called clonotypes with MiXCR, one entry per CDR3 protein. The sample comprises 550,000 to 750,000 distinct CDR3 sequences, 14% of which are singletons, and 3% to 4.5% rests with the top ten. The source of this sequence is a female donor in good health, serving as a healthy control. The specimen sequenced was memory CD4+ T cells from blood.

The CDR3 is CATSREGGYSGNTIYF. The CDR3 nucleotides read TGTGCCACCAGCCGAGAGGGTGGCTACTCTGGAAACACCATATATTTT. The V call is TRBV15, the J call TRBJ1-3; D unclear. CDR3 length: 16 residues. The germline gives CDR1 LNHNV, CDR2 YYDKDF (reference sequence). The full variable domain, with the rest looked up from reference TRBV15 and TRBJ1-3, is DAMVIQNPRYQVTQFGKPVTLSCSQTLNHNVMYWYQQKSSQAPKLLFHYYDKDFNNEADTPDNFQSRRPNTSFCFLDIRSPGLGDTAMYLCATSREGGYSGNTIYFGEGSWLTVV.